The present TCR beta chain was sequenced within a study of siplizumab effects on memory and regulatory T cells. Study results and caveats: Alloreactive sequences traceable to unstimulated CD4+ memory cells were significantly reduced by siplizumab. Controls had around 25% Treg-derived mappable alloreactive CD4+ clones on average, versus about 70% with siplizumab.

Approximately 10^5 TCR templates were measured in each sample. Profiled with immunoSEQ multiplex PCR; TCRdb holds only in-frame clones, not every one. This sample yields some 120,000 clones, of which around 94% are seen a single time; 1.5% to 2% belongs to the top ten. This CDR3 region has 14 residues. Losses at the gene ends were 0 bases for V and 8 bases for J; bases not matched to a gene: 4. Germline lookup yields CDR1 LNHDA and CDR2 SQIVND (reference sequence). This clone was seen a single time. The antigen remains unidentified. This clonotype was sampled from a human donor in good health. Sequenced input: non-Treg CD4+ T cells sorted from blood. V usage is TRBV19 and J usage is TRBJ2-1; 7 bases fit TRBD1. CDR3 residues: CASSIDDRVDEQFF. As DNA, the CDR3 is TGTGCCAGTAGTATAGATGACAGGGTTGATGAGCAGTTCTTC.